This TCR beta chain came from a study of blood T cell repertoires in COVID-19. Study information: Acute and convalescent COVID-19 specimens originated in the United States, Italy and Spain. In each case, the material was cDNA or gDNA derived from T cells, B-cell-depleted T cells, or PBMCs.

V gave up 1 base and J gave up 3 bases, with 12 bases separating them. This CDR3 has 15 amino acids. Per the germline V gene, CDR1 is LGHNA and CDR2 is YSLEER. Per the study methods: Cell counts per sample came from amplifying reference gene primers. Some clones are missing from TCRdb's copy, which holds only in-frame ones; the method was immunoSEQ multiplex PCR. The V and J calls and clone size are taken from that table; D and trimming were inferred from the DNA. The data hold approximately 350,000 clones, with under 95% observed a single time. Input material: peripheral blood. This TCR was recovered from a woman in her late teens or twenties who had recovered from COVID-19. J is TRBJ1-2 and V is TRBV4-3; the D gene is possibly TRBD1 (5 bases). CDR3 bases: TGCGCCAGCAGCCAAGTGTGGGGGGTTGACTATGGCTACACCTTC. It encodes CASSQVWGVDYGYTF.